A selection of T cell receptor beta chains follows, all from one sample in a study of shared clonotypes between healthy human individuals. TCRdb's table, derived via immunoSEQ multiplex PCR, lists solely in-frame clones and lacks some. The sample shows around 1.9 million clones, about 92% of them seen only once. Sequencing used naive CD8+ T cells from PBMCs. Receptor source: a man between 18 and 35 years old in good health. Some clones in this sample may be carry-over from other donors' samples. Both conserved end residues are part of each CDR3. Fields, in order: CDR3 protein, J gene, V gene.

cdr3_aa: CASARQMSYEQYF; j_call: TRBJ2-7; v_call: TRBV27
cdr3_aa: CASSQKGKANYEQYF; j_call: TRBJ2-7; v_call: TRBV7-2
cdr3_aa: CASSGSGTGARGAFF; j_call: TRBJ1-1; v_call: TRBV9
cdr3_aa: CASSEYEQYF; j_call: TRBJ2-7; v_call: TRBV25-1
cdr3_aa: CASSQERASYNEQFF; j_call: TRBJ2-1; v_call: TRBV4-1
cdr3_aa: CASSSGLPLGAQYF; j_call: TRBJ2-7; v_call: TRBV7-8
cdr3_aa: CASRDISNQPQHF; j_call: TRBJ1-5; v_call: TRBV6-1
cdr3_aa: CASSLFGQGPEQYF; j_call: TRBJ2-7; v_call: TRBV27
cdr3_aa: CASSYQASGELFF; j_call: TRBJ2-2; v_call: TRBV6-5
cdr3_aa: CASSPGSNTGELFF; j_call: TRBJ2-2; v_call: TRBV10-2
cdr3_aa: CASSGSGHLDTYEQYF; j_call: TRBJ2-7; v_call: TRBV7-9
cdr3_aa: CASSPTRGTETQYF; j_call: TRBJ2-5; v_call: TRBV28
cdr3_aa: CASSLEGAINEQYF; j_call: TRBJ2-7; v_call: TRBV7-9
cdr3_aa: CASSLELAEETQYF; j_call: TRBJ2-5; v_call: TRBV5-4
cdr3_aa: CASKMGRKASYEQYF; j_call: TRBJ2-7; v_call: TRBV6-5
cdr3_aa: CASSQTSYPGLDTDTQYF; j_call: TRBJ2-3; v_call: TRBV4-3
cdr3_aa: CASSVVAGTSHTNEQFF; j_call: TRBJ2-1; v_call: TRBV9
cdr3_aa: CASSLSRVTIQYF; j_call: TRBJ2-4; v_call: TRBV27
cdr3_aa: CASSPPLAVQGTQYF; j_call: TRBJ2-5; v_call: TRBV28
cdr3_aa: CAIRAGTGLYEQYF; j_call: TRBJ2-7; v_call: TRBV10-3
cdr3_aa: CSVEGSQTTNYGYTF; j_call: TRBJ1-2; v_call: TRBV29-1
cdr3_aa: CASSLEMGENQPQHF; j_call: TRBJ1-5; v_call: TRBV5-8
cdr3_aa: CASSASQGEAGNTIYF; j_call: TRBJ1-3; v_call: TRBV27
cdr3_aa: CASSLSYRSSNEQFF; j_call: TRBJ2-1; v_call: TRBV27
cdr3_aa: CASSNDRGHISYNEQFF; j_call: TRBJ2-1; v_call: TRBV28
cdr3_aa: CASSLGQGGVNEQFF; j_call: TRBJ2-1; v_call: TRBV27
cdr3_aa: CAHGQGSTEAFF; j_call: TRBJ1-1; v_call: TRBV5-4
cdr3_aa: CASSTGTGSSYNEQFF; j_call: TRBJ2-1; v_call: TRBV28
cdr3_aa: CASSLARNSYEQYF; j_call: TRBJ2-7; v_call: TRBV5-4